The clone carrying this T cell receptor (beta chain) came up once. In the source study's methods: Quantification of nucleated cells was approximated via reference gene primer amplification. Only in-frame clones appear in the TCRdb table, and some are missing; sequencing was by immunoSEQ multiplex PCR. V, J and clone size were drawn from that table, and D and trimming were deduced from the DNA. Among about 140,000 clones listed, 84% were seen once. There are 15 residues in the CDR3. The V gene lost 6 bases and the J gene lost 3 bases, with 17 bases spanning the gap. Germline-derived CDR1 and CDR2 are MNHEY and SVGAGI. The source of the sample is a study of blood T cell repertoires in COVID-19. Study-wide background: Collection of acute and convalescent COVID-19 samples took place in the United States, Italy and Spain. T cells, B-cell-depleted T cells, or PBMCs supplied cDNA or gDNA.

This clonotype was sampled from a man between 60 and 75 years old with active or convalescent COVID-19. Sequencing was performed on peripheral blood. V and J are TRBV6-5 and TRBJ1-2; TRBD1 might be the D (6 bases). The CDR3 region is CASRAADRSDYGYTF. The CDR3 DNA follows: TGTGCCAGCAGAGCCGCTGACAGGTCGGACTATGGCTACACCTTC.